This T cell receptor (beta chain) appears in the sequencing data of a study of cytomegalovirus exposure and HLA in healthy donors. The primer mix had 60 Vbeta and 13 Jbeta primers. Sequencing used immunoSEQ multiplex PCR; TCRdb keeps in-frame clones, though not all of them. The table has approximately 240,000 clones, approximately 82% seen once. The sequenced material came from PBMCs. The source of this sequence is a woman aged 40 to 50 in good health and CMV-seronegative.

The CDR3 DNA sequence: TGTGCCAGCAGTCATACACCCGCCGCCTATGGCTACACCTTC. Translating it yields CASSHTPAAYGYTF. The chain recombines TRBV27 with TRBJ1-2; D remains unclear. Germline loops: CDR1 MNHEY, CDR2 SMNVEV (reference sequence). This CDR3 has 14 amino acids. The V and J ends lost 5 bases and 4 bases respectively, with 14 bases between them.